This is a list of T cell receptor beta chains from one sample in a study of blood T cell repertoires in COVID-19. Using immunoSEQ multiplex PCR, the repertoire was profiled, and TCRdb retains in-frame clones only, with some absent. This repertoire shows about 210,000 clones, 86% found once; its top ten account for 3.5% to 5.5%. Specimen: PBMCs or T cells enriched from blood (not recorded which). These TCRs come from a woman aged 25 to 39 who had been exposed to COVID-19. Both conserved end residues are part of each CDR3. Fields, in order: V gene, clone size, J gene, D gene, CDR3 protein, CDR3 DNA. D genes are given only for firm matches. Clone size is not always given. Where it is, it says once, few, many or a class for expanded clones.

TRBV30	-	TRBJ1-1	-	CAWSAAWGRVNTEAFF	TGTGCCTGGAGTGCGGCTTGGGGGCGGGTGAACACTGAAGCTTTCTTT
TRBV11-2	-	TRBJ2-7	-	CASSFEQGSEQYF	TGTGCCAGCAGCTTTGAGCAGGGGAGCGAGCAGTACTTC
TRBV5-1	-	TRBJ1-5	-	CASSLEPSGAQPQHF	TGCGCCAGCAGCTTGGAGCCCTCAGGGGCTCAGCCCCAGCATTTT
TRBV5-1	-	TRBJ1-5	-	CASSLGQTPNQPQHF	TGCGCCAGCAGCTTGGGACAGACACCGAATCAGCCCCAGCATTTT
TRBV5-4	-	TRBJ1-4	TRBD1	CASSFNGQGKLFF	TGTGCCAGCAGCTTTAATGGACAGGGTAAACTGTTTTTT
TRBV27	few	TRBJ2-1	-	CASGGAAEQFF	TGTGCCAGCGGGGGGGCGGCTGAGCAGTTCTTC
TRBV7-9	-	TRBJ1-4	TRBD1	CASSLGGQGSEKLFF	TGTGCCAGCAGCTTAGGAGGACAGGGGAGTGAAAAACTGTTTTTT
TRBV9	-	TRBJ1-6	-	CASSVKGVSSYNSPLHF	TGTGCCAGCAGCGTAAAGGGAGTGAGCTCCTATAATTCACCCCTCCACTTT
TRBV30	-	TRBJ1-3	-	CAWSPTRGSGNTIYF	TGTGCCTGGAGTCCTACGCGGGGCTCTGGAAACACCATATATTTT
TRBV6-5	-	TRBJ1-1	-	CASRNGPQNTEAFF	TGTGCCAGCAGAAATGGGCCGCAAAACACTGAAGCTTTCTTT
TRBV27	-	TRBJ2-1	-	CASSSSGNEQFF	TGTGCCAGCAGTTCGTCCGGGAATGAGCAGTTCTTC
TRBV4-1	-	TRBJ1-1	-	CASSQQEWNTEAFF	TGCGCCAGCAGCCAGCAGGAATGGAACACTGAAGCTTTCTTT
TRBV13	-	TRBJ2-7	TRBD1	CASSWDRVPPYEQYF	TGTGCCAGCAGCTGGGACAGGGTCCCCCCCTACGAGCAGTACTTC
TRBV5-1	-	TRBJ1-1	TRBD1	CASQGQPQNTEAFF	TGCGCCAGCCAGGGACAGCCCCAGAACACTGAAGCTTTCTTT
TRBV7-9	-	TRBJ1-1	-	CASSSGVINTEAFF	TGTGCCAGCAGCTCCGGGGTAATTAACACTGAAGCTTTCTTT
TRBV28	-	TRBJ1-6	-	CASSYQGINSPLHF	TGTGCCAGCAGTTATCAGGGGATCAATTCACCCCTCCACTTT
TRBV3-1/TRBV3-2	-	TRBJ1-3	-	CASSTRGSGNTIYF	TGTGCCAGCAGCACACGGGGCTCTGGAAACACCATATATTTT
TRBV5-1	-	TRBJ2-2	TRBD2	CASSDARTSGGASTGELFF	TGCGCCAGCAGCGACGCAAGGACTAGCGGGGGGGCGTCCACCGGGGAGCTGTTTTTT
TRBV9	-	TRBJ1-2	TRBD1	CASSVGRTGGAMDGYTF	TGTGCCAGCAGCGTAGGTCGGACAGGGGGCGCTATGGATGGCTACACCTTC
TRBV24-1	-	TRBJ2-3	TRBD2	CATSDSGGPTDTQYF	TGTGCCACCAGTGACAGCGGGGGGCCCACAGATACGCAGTATTTT
TRBV6-2/TRBV6-3	-	TRBJ1-6	TRBD1	CASSYRSGQISSYNSPLHF	TGTGCCAGCAGTTACCGTTCGGGACAGATAAGCTCCTATAATTCACCCCTCCACTTT
TRBV7-8	-	TRBJ1-2	TRBD1	CASSLADRGLTGYTF	TGTGCCAGCAGCTTAGCGGACAGGGGGCTTACTGGCTACACCTTC
TRBV19	-	TRBJ2-1	TRBD2	CASSIGGGVDEQFF	TGTGCCAGTAGTATAGGCGGGGGGGTGGATGAGCAGTTCTTC
TRBV30	-	TRBJ1-6	-	CAWRVGQNNSPLHF	TGTGCCTGGAGGGTAGGACAGAATAATTCACCCCTCCACTTT
TRBV7-2	-	TRBJ2-7	-	CASSPQQLPNYEQYF	TGTGCCAGCAGCCCTCAACAGCTGCCGAACTACGAGCAGTACTTC
TRBV24-1	once	TRBJ1-1	TRBD1	CATSDWGFTGVTEAFF	TGTGCCACCAGTGATTGGGGCTTTACAGGGGTAACTGAAGCTTTCTTT
TRBV2	-	TRBJ1-5	TRBD1	CASSAIDRDNQPQHF	TGTGCCAGCAGTGCTATTGACAGGGATAATCAGCCCCAGCATTTT
TRBV7-8	-	TRBJ2-2	-	CASSLAWGQGNTGELFF	TGTGCCAGCAGCTTAGCGTGGGGCCAGGGGAACACCGGGGAGCTGTTTTTT
TRBV7-9	-	TRBJ1-4	-	CASSPGQFNEKLFF	TGTGCCAGCAGCCCAGGACAGTTTAATGAAAAACTGTTTTTT
TRBV3-1/TRBV3-2	-	TRBJ1-3	-	CASSQFQGSGNTIYF	TGTGCCAGCAGCCAGTTTCAGGGGTCCGGAAACACCATATATTTT
TRBV29-1	-	TRBJ1-4	-	CSVDTGGATNEKLFF	TGCAGCGTTGATACGGGGGGGGCAACTAATGAAAAACTGTTTTTT
TRBV18	-	TRBJ1-1	-	CASSPSLSEETEAFF	TGTGCCAGCTCACCTTCCCTGAGTGAGGAAACTGAAGCTTTCTTT
TRBV19	-	TRBJ1-4	-	CASSMREATNEKLFF	TGTGCCAGTAGTATGAGGGAGGCAACTAATGAAAAACTGTTTTTT
TRBV29-1	-	TRBJ2-5	TRBD1	CSVGTGEGSAQYF	TGCAGCGTGGGGACAGGGGAAGGGTCGGCCCAGTACTTC
TRBV13	-	TRBJ1-1	-	CASSPPRGNGNTEAFF	TGTGCCAGCAGCCCCCCCCGGGGGAATGGGAACACTGAAGCTTTCTTT
TRBV10-3	-	TRBJ1-2	-	CAAQGQGRGYGYTF	TGTGCCGCTCAGGGTCAGGGGCGCGGCTATGGCTACACCTTC
TRBV9	-	TRBJ1-1	TRBD1	CASSMRDREAFF	TGTGCCAGCAGCATGAGGGACAGGGAAGCTTTCTTT
TRBV5-1	once	TRBJ1-6	TRBD1	CASSMDRDGSPLHF	TGCGCCAGCAGCATGGACAGGGACGGGTCACCCCTCCACTTT
TRBV10-3	once	TRBJ2-1	TRBD1	CAISGQGANEQFF	TGTGCCATCAGTGGACAGGGGGCGAATGAGCAGTTCTTC
TRBV24-1	-	TRBJ2-7	TRBD1	CATSDPDRSYEQYF	TGTGCCACCAGTGATCCGGACAGGTCCTACGAGCAGTACTTC
TRBV30	-	TRBJ1-1	-	CAWSVNRATEAFF	TGTGCCTGGAGTGTAAACAGGGCGACTGAAGCTTTCTTT
TRBV9	-	TRBJ2-1	-	CASSAVLLGREGDEQFF	TGTGCCAGCAGCGCAGTTCTCTTGGGCAGGGAAGGGGATGAGCAGTTCTTC
TRBV24-1	-	TRBJ1-3	TRBD1	CATSDPGTGSGNTIYF	TGTGCCACCAGTGATCCGGGGACAGGGAGCGGAAACACCATATATTTT
TRBV12-5	-	TRBJ1-3	-	CASGNGGGAGNTIYF	TGTGCTAGTGGCAACGGGGGAGGCGCTGGAAACACCATATATTTT
TRBV9	-	TRBJ1-4	TRBD1	CASSVADRAEKLFF	TGTGCCAGCAGCGTAGCTGACAGGGCTGAAAAACTGTTTTTT
TRBV12-3/TRBV12-4	-	TRBJ2-3	TRBD2	CASSLGRGDTQYF	TGTGCCAGCAGTTTAGGGCGGGGGGATACGCAGTATTTT
TRBV3-1/TRBV3-2	-	TRBJ2-7	-	CASTYSPSSYEQYF	TGTGCCAGCACTTATAGCCCAAGCTCCTACGAGCAGTACTTC
TRBV9	-	TRBJ1-6	TRBD1	CASSHTGGDNSPLHF	TGTGCCAGCAGCCATACAGGGGGCGATAATTCACCCCTCCACTTT
TRBV12-3/TRBV12-4	-	TRBJ1-1	-	CASINRVGPAFF	TGTGCCAGCATAAACAGGGTGGGTCCGGCTTTCTTT
TRBV7-8	-	TRBJ2-3	TRBD2	CASSLGTSGDTQYF	TGTGCCAGCAGCTTAGGGACTAGCGGGGATACGCAGTATTTT
TRBV27	-	TRBJ1-2	TRBD1	CASRPSGQGRANYGYTF	TGTGCCAGCAGACCTTCGGGACAGGGCCGAGCTAACTATGGCTACACCTTC
TRBV5-1	-	TRBJ1-3	-	CASSSYPGRSSGNTIYF	TGCGCCAGCAGCTCTTATCCGGGTAGGAGCTCTGGAAACACCATATATTTT
TRBV11-2	-	TRBJ1-5	-	CASSLDLTGNKPQHF	TGTGCCAGCAGCTTAGATTTAACAGGGAACAAGCCCCAGCATTTT